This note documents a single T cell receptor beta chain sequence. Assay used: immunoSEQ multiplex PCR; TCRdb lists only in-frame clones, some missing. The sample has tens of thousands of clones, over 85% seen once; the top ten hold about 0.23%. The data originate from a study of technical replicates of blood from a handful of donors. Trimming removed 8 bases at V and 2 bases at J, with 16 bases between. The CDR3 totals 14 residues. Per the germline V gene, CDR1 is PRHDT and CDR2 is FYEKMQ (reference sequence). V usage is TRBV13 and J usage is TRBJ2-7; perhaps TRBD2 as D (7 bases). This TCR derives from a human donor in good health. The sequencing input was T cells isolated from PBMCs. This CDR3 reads CASAGGGVPYEQYF. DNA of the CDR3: TGTGCCAGCGCAGGAGGGGGGGTACCCTACGAGCAGTACTTC.